The sequence of this T cell receptor (beta chain) was determined in a study of T-cell memory formation after mild COVID-19. Study findings and constraints: Clones shrinking between day 15 and 85 showed a balanced CD4/CD8 split, and those that grew later tilted toward CD4+.

This clonotype showed up many times. Its antigen is not identified. CDR1 and CDR2 from the germline V gene are MNHEY and SVGAGI. Trimming stripped 4 bases from V and 2 bases from J, with 8 bases between. This CDR3 has 13 amino acids. One entry per CDR3 protein results from TCRdb running MiXCR on the 5' RACE reads. The sample comprises some 45,000 distinct CDR3 sequences, around 25% of which are singletons, and about 39% rests with the top ten. The origin of this receptor is a man aged 18 to 30 who had mild COVID-19 (a few samples of this study predate the infection). Cell type and time point are not known. The sample taken for sequencing was PBMCs or a T cell subset sorted from them (not recorded which). V usage is TRBV6-5 and J usage is TRBJ2-5; D uncertain. CDR3 nucleotide sequence: TGTGCCAGCAGTTTAAACAGTCAAGAGACCCAGTACTTC. Residues: CASSLNSQETQYF.